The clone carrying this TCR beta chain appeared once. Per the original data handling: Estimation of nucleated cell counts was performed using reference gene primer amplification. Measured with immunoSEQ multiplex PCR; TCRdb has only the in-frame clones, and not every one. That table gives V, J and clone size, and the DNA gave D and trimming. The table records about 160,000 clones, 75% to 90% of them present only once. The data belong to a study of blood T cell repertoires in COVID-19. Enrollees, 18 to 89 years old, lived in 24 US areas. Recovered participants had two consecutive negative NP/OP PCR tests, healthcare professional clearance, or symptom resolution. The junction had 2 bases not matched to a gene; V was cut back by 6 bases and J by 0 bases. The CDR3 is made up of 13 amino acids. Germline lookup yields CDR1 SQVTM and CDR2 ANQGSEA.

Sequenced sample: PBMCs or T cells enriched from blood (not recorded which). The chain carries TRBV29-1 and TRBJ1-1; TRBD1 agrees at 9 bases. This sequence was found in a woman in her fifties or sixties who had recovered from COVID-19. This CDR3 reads CSVGDRVNTEAFF. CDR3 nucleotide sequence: TGCAGCGTAGGGGACAGGGTGAACACTGAAGCTTTCTTT.